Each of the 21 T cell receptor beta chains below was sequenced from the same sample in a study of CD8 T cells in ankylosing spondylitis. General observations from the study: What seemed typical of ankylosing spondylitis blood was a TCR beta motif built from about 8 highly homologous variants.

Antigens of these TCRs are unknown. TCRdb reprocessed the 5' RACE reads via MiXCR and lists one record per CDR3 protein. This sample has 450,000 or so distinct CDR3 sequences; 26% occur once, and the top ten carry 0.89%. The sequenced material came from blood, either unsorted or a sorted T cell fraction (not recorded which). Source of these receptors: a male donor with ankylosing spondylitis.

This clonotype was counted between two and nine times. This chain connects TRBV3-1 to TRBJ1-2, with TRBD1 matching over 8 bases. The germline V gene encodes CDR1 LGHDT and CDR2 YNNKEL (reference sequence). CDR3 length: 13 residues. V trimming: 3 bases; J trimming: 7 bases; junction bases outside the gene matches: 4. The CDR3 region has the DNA TGTGCCAGCAGCCAGGCAGGGGGCGGTGGCTACACCTTC. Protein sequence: CASSQAGGGGYTF.

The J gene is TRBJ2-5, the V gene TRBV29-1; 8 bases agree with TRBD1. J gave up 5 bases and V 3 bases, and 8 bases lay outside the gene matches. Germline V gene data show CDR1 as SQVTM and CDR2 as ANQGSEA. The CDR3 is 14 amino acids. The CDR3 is CSVEGSWTGETQYF. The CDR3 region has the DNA TGCAGCGTTGAGGGGTCTTGGACAGGGGAGACCCAGTACTTC.

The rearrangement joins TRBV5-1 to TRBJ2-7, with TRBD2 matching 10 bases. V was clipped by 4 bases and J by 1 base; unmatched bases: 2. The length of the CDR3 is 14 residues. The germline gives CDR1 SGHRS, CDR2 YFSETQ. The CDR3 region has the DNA TGCGCCAGCAGCAATAGCGGGGGGTCCTACGAGCAGTACTTC. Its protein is CASSNSGGSYEQYF.

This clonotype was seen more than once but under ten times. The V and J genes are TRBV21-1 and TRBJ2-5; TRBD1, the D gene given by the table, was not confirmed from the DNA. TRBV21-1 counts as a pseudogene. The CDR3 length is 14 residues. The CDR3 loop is CASKPGVLQETQYF. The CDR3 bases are TGTGCCAGCAAACCGGGAGTTCTTCAAGAGACCCAGTACTTC.

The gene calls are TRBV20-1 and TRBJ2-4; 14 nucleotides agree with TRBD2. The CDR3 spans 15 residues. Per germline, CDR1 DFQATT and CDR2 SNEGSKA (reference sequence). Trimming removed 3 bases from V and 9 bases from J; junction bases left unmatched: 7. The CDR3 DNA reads TGCAGTGCTAGGCCCGGACTAGCGGGAGGAGGCATTCAGTACTTC. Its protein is CSARPGLAGGGIQYF.

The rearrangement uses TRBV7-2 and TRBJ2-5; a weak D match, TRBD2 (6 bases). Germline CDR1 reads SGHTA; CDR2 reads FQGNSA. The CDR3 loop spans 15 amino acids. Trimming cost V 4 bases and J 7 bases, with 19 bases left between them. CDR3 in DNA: TGTGCCAGCAGCTCGGGACCTAGCGCGGGGCTGACCCAGTACTTC. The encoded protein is CASSSGPSAGLTQYF.

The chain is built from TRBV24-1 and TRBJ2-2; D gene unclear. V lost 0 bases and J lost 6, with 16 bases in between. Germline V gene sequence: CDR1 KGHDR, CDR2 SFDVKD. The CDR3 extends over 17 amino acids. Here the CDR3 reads CATSDLIGGPPAGELFF. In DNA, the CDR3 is TGTGCCACCAGTGATTTGATTGGCGGCCCTCCCGCCGGGGAGCTGTTTTTT.

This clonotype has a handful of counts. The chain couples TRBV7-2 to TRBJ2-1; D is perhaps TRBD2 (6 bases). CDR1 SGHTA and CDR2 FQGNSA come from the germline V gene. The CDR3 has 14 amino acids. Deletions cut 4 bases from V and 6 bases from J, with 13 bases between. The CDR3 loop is CASSSQWGGNEQFF. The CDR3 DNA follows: TGTGCCAGCAGCTCCCAGTGGGGAGGCAATGAGCAGTTCTTC.

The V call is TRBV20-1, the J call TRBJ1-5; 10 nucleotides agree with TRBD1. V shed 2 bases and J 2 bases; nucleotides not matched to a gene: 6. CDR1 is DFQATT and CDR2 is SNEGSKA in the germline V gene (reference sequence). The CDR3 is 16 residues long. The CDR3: CSARSRDRGGNQPQHF. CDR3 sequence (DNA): TGCAGTGCTAGATCCCGGGACAGGGGTGGCAATCAGCCCCAGCATTTT.

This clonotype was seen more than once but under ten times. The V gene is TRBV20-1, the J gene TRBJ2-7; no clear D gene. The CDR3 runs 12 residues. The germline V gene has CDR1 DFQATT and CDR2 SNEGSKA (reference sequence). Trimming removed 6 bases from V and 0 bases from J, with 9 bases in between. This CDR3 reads CSARQVSYEQYF. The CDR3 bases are TGCAGTGCCAGGCAGGTCTCCTACGAGCAGTACTTC.

The CDR3 reads CASSQGELAGGIVGELFF. CDR3 coding DNA: TGTGCCAGCAGCCAAGGGGAATTAGCGGGAGGTATTGTCGGGGAGCTGTTTTTT. This chain links TRBV4-2 with TRBJ2-2; 10 bases match TRBD2. Trimming took 1 base from V and 7 from J; bases not matched to a gene: 12. Germline V gives CDR1 LGHNA, CDR2 YNFKEQ. The CDR3 length is 18 residues.

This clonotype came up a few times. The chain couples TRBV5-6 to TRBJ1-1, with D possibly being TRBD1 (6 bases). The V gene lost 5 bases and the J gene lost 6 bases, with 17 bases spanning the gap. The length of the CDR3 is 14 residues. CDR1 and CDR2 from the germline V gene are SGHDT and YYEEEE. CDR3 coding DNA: TGTGCCAGCAGGCGCCGGGACATCGACTCTGAAGCTTTCTTT. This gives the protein CASRRRDIDSEAFF.

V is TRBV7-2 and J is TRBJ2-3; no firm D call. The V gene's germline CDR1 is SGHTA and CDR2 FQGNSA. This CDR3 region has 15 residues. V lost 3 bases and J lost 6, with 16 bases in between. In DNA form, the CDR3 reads TGTGCCAGCAGCTTGGGAACCCCTACCGTGGATACGCAGTATTTT. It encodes CASSLGTPTVDTQYF.

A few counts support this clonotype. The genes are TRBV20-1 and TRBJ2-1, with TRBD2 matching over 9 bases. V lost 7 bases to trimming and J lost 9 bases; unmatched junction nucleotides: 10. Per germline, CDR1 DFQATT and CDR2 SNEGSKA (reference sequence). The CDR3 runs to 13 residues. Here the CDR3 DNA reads TGCAGTGTACGGCTAGCGGGGAGTATTGAGCAGTTCTTC. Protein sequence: CSVRLAGSIEQFF.

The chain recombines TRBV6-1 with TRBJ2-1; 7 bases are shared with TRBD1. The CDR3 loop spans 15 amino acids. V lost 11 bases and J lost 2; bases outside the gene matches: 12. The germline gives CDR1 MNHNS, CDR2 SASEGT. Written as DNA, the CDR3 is TGTGCCTCCCAAGAGGGGGCCTCCGCCTACAATGAGCAGTTCTTC. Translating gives CASQEGASAYNEQFF.

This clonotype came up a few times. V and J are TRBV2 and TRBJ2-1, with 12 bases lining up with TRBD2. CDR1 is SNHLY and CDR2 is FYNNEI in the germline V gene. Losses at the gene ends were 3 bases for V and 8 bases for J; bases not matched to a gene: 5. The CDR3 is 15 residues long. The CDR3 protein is CASSDLAGGPHEQFF. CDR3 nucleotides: TGTGCCAGCAGTGACCTAGCGGGAGGGCCTCATGAGCAGTTCTTC.

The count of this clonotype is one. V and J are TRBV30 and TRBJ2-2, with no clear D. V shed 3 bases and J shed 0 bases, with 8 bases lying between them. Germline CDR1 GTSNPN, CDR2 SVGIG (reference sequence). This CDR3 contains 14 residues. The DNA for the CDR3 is TGTGCCTGGAGGAAAGGCCCGAACACCGGGGAGCTGTTTTTT. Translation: CAWRKGPNTGELFF.

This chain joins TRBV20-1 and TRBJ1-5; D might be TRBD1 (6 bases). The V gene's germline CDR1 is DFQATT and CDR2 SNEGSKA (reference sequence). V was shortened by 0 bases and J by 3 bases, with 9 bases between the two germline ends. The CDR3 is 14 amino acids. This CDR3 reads CSARDHRDNQPQHF. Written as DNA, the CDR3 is TGCAGTGCTAGAGATCACAGGGACAATCAGCCCCAGCATTTT.

The CDR3 region has the DNA TGCGCCAGCAGCTTGCAGCAGACATCCTCTGGGGCCAACGTCCTGACTTTC. Its protein product is CASSLQQTSSGANVLTF. V is TRBV5-1 and J is TRBJ2-6, with D uncertain. The CDR3 runs 17 residues. In germline, CDR1 is SGHRS, CDR2 YFSETQ. Trimming cost V 1 base and J 0 bases, with 11 bases left between them.

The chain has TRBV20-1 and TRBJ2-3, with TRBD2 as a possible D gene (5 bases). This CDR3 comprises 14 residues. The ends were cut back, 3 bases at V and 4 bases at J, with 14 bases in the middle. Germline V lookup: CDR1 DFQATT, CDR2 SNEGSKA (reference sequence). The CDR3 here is CSASGLFHADTQYF. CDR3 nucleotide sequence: TGCAGTGCTAGCGGACTGTTCCATGCAGATACGCAGTATTTT.

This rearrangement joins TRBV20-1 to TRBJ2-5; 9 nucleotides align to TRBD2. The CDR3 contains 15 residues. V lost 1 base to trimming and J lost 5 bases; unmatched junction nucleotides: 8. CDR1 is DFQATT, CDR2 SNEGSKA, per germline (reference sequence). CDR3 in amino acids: CSARGKGTSGETQYF. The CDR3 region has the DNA TGCAGTGCTAGAGGAAAGGGTACTAGCGGGGAGACCCAGTACTTC.